Listed below are T cell receptor beta chains from one sample, sequenced in a study of T cell responses to AZD1222 COVID-19 vaccine. Data came from immunoSEQ multiplex PCR; TCRdb stores just in-frame clones and leaves some out. The sample has about 210,000 clones, roughly 94% seen once. This sample comprised peripheral blood, obtained 28 days after the second dose of the MenACWY control vaccine. The receptors were sampled from an adult who received the MenACWY meningococcal vaccine as a control. Each CDR3 is given with its conserved first and last residue. Each record gives: D gene, J gene, V gene, clone size, CDR3 protein, CDR3 DNA. A D gene is named only where the DNA matches it firmly. Expanded clones get a size class; other rows say once, few or many, or leave the size out.

. TRBJ1-5 TRBV27 . CASSLGSQPQHF TGTGCCAGCAGTTTGGGGAGTCAGCCCCAGCATTTT
. TRBJ1-4 TRBV10-1 once CASRGDEKLFF TGCGCCAGCAGGGGGGACGAAAAACTGTTTTTT
. TRBJ1-1 TRBV7-9 . CASSFKGNTEAFF TGTGCCAGCAGCTTCAAGGGGAACACTGAAGCTTTCTTT
TRBD1 TRBJ1-2 TRBV2 once CASSATGTGLINYGYTF TGTGCCAGCAGCGCCACCGGGACAGGGCTCATTAACTATGGCTACACCTTC
. TRBJ2-7 TRBV7-3 . CASSLTAFHEQYF TGTGCCAGCAGCTTAACGGCATTCCACGAGCAGTACTTC
TRBD1 TRBJ2-7 TRBV12-3/TRBV12-4 . CASRPGQGGEQYF TGTGCCAGCAGGCCGGGACAGGGTGGCGAGCAGTACTTC
. TRBJ2-7 TRBV9 . CAPEGGAIDEQYF TGTGCCCCAGAGGGGGGGGCGATAGACGAGCAGTACTTC
. TRBJ2-5 TRBV4-1 . CASSQVSRVETQYF TGCGCCAGCAGCCAAGTCTCCAGGGTAGAGACCCAGTACTTC
. TRBJ2-2 TRBV2 . CASSDRLGGTGELFF TGTGCCAGCAGTGATCGACTAGGGGGGACCGGGGAGCTGTTTTTT
. TRBJ1-4 TRBV27 . CASSKRMTGTTNEKLFF TGTGCCAGCAGTAAGAGAATGACAGGCACAACTAATGAAAAACTGTTTTTT
TRBD1 TRBJ2-7 TRBV3-1/TRBV3-2 . CASSHPGTGRNEQYF TGTGCCAGCAGCCATCCCGGGACAGGGAGAAACGAGCAGTACTTC
TRBD1 TRBJ2-5 TRBV5-4 . CASSLEVDRVAETQYF TGTGCCAGCAGCTTGGAGGTGGACAGGGTGGCAGAGACCCAGTACTTC
. TRBJ1-5 TRBV3-1/TRBV3-2 . CASSQVGEFWPQHF TGTGCCAGCAGCCAGGTAGGGGAGTTCTGGCCCCAGCATTTT
TRBD2 TRBJ2-7 TRBV7-3 . CASSSLAGGLNEQYF TGTGCCAGCAGCTCACTAGCGGGAGGTTTGAACGAGCAGTACTTC
. TRBJ2-7 TRBV5-1 . CASSSDGVVQGQYF TGCGCCAGCAGCTCGGACGGGGTGGTCCAGGGACAGTACTTC
. TRBJ1-1 TRBV5-4 once CASSPPGSEAFF TGTGCCAGCAGCCCCCCAGGGAGTGAAGCTTTCTTT
. TRBJ2-2 TRBV7-9 . CASSFAGSGELFF TGTGCCAGCAGCTTTGCGGGTTCCGGGGAGCTGTTTTTT
. TRBJ1-2 TRBV11-2 . CASSSQGTPIYGYTF TGTGCCAGCAGCTCTCAGGGGACCCCCATATATGGCTACACCTTC
. TRBJ1-5 TRBV4-3 once CASSPAWQVNQPQHF TGCGCCAGCAGCCCTGCGTGGCAGGTCAATCAGCCCCAGCATTTT
. TRBJ1-6 TRBV4-3 . CASSQGSTNSPLHF TGCGCCAGCAGCCAAGGGTCTACCAATTCACCCCTCCACTTT
TRBD2 TRBJ2-1 TRBV5-1 . CASSPGLAGGQSSYNEQFF TGCGCCAGCAGCCCGGGACTAGCGGGGGGCCAGAGCTCCTACAATGAGCAGTTCTTC
TRBD2 TRBJ2-1 TRBV2 . CASTDSGGAYNEQFF TGTGCCAGCACTGATAGCGGGGGGGCCTACAATGAGCAGTTCTTC
. TRBJ1-5 TRBV5-1 . CASSLAGNQPQHF TGCGCCAGCAGCTTGGCAGGGAATCAGCCCCAGCATTTT
TRBD1 TRBJ2-7 TRBV6-5 . CASSFGTGLGNEQYF TGTGCCAGCAGTTTCGGGACAGGGTTGGGGAACGAGCAGTACTTC
. TRBJ1-3 TRBV30 . CAWRRDRSGNTIYF TGTGCCTGGAGAAGAGACAGGTCGGGAAACACCATATATTTT
. TRBJ2-2 TRBV27 . CASSSRNFANTGELFF TGTGCCAGCAGTTCCCGCAATTTCGCGAACACCGGGGAGCTGTTTTTT
. TRBJ2-7 TRBV6-5 few CASSYSLDSSYEQYF TGTGCCAGCAGTTACTCCCTGGACAGCTCCTACGAGCAGTACTTC
. TRBJ1-5 TRBV2 . CASKFQGSQPQHF TGTGCCAGCAAGTTTCAGGGGAGCCAGCCCCAGCATTTT
. TRBJ2-7 TRBV30 . CAWSVLGDEQYF TGTGCCTGGAGTGTACTTGGGGACGAGCAGTACTTC
. TRBJ2-3 TRBV30 . CAWSGGGGTDTQYF TGTGCCTGGAGTGGTGGCGGGGGCACAGATACGCAGTATTTT
TRBD1 TRBJ2-6 TRBV5-1 . CASSLRGQEHSGANVLTF TGCGCCAGCAGCCTAAGGGGACAGGAGCACTCTGGGGCCAACGTCCTGACTTTC
. TRBJ1-5 TRBV7-9 . CASSLGSLSKLQPQHF TGTGCCAGCAGCTTAGGTAGCCTCTCAAAATTGCAGCCCCAGCATTTT
. TRBJ1-5 TRBV28 . CASSDIKGGGQPQHF TGTGCCAGCAGCGACATCAAGGGGGGTGGACAGCCCCAGCATTTT